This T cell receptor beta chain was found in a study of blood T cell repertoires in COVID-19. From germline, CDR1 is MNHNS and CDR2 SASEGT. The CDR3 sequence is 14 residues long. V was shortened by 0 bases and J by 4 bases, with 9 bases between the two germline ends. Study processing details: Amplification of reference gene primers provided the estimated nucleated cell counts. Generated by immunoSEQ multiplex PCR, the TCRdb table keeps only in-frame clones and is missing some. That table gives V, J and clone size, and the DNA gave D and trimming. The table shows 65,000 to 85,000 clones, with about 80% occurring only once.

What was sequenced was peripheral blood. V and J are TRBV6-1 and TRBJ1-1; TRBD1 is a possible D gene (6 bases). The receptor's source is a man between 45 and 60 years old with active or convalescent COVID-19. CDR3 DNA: TGTGCCAGCAGTGAAGCTATCAGGGGCACTGAAGCTTTCTTT. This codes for CASSEAIRGTEAFF.